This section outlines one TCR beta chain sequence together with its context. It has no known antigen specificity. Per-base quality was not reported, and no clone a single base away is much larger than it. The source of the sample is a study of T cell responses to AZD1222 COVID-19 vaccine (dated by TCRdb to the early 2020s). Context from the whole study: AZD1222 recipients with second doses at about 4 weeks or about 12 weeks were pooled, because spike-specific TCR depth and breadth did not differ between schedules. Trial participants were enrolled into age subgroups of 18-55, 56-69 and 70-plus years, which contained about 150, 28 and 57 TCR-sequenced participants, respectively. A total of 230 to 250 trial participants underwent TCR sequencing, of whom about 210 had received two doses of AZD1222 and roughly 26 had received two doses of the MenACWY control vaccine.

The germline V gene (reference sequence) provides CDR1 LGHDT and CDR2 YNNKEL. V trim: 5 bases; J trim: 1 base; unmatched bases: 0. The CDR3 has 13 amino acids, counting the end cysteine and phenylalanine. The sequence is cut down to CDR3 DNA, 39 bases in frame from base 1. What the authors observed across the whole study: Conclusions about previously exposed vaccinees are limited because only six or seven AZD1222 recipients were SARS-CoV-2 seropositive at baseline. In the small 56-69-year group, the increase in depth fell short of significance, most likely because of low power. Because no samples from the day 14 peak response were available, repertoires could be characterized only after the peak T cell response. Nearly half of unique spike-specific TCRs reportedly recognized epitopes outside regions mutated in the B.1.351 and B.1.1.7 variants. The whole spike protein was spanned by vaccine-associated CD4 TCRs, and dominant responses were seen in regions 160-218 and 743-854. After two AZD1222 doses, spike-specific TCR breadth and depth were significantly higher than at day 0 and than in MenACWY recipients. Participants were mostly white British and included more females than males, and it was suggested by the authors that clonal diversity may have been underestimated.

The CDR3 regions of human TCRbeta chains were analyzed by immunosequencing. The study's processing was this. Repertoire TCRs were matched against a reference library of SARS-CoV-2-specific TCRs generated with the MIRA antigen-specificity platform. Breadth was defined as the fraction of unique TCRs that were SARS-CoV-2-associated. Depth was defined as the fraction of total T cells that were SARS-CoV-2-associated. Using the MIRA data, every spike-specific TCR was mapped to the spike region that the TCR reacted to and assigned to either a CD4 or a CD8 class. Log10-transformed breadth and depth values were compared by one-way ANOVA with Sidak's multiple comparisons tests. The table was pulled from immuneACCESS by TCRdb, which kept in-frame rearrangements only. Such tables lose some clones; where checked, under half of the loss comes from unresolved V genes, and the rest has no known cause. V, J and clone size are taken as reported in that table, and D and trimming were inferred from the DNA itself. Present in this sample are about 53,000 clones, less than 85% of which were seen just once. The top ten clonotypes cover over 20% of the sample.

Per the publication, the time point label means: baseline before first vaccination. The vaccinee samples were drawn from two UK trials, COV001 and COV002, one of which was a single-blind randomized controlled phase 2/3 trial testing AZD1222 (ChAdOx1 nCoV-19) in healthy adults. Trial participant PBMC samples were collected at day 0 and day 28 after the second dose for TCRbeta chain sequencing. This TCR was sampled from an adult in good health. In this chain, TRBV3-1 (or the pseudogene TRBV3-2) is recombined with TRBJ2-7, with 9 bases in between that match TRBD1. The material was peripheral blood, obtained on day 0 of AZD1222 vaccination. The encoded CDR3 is CASSGTGSYEQYF. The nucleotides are TGTGCCAGCAGCGGGACAGGGTCCTACGAGCAGTACTTC.